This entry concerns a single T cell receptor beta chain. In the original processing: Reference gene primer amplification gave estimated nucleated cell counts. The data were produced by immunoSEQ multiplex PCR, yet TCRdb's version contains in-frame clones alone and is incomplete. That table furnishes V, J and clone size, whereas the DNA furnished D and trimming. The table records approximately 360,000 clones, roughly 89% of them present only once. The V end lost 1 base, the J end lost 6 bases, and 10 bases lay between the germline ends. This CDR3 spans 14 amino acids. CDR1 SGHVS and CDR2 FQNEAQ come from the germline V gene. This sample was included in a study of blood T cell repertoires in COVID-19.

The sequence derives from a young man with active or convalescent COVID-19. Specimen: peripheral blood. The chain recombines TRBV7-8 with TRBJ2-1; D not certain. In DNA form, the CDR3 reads TGTGCCAGCAGCTTAGTTGCTAGACGCAATGAGCAGTTCTTC. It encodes CASSLVARRNEQFF.